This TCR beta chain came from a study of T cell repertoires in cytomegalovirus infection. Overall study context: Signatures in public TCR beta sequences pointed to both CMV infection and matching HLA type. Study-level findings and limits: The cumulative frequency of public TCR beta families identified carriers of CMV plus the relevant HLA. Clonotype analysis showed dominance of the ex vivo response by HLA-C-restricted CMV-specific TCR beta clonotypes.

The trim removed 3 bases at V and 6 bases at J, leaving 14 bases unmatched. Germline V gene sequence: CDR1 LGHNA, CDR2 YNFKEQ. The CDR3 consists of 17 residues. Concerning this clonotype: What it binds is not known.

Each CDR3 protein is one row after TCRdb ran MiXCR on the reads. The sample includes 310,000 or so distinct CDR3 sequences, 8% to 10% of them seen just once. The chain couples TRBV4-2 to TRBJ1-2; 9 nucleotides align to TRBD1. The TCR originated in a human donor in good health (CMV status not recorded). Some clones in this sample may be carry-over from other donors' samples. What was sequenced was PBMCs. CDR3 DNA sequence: TGTGCCAGCAGCCAGCGCTCTGCGGGACAGGGAAAAGATGGCTACACCTTC. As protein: CASSQRSAGQGKDGYTF.